Below are 17 T cell receptor beta chains sequenced from a single sample in a study of identifying expanded T cells in peripheral blood. Assay used: immunoSEQ multiplex PCR; TCRdb lists only in-frame clones, some missing. The profile covers roughly 86,000 clones, with more than 75% appearing a single time and 4.5% taken by the ten largest. What was sequenced was blood. These receptors were taken from a person between 18 and 70 years old in good health.

CDR3 amino acids: CASSQKGQPNYPQETQYF. CDR3 DNA sequence: TGTGCCAGCAGCCAAAAGGGACAGCCCAACTATCCTCAAGAGACCCAGTACTTC. The chain combines TRBV7-9 with TRBJ2-5; 7 positions match TRBD1. CDR3 length equals 18 residues. CDR1 is SEHNR, CDR2 FQNEAQ, per germline (reference sequence). J was trimmed by 2 bases and V by 5 bases; bases with no gene match: 17.

The chain employs TRBV27 and TRBJ2-5; 9 positions match TRBD1. The V and J ends lost 2 bases and 11 bases, in that order; junction bases with no gene match: 12. Germline-derived CDR1 and CDR2 are MNHEY and SMNVEV (reference sequence). This CDR3 region has 15 residues. The DNA for the CDR3 is TGTGCCAGCAGTTTAAGTGTCGGGACAGGGTTAAAGCAGTACTTC. Protein sequence: CASSLSVGTGLKQYF.

The chain joins TRBV6-1 to TRBJ2-7; a weak D match, TRBD1 (6 bases). CDR1 MNHNS and CDR2 SASEGT come from the germline V gene. The V end lost 5 bases, the J end lost 4 bases, and 12 bases lay between the germline ends. The CDR3 length is 13 residues. The CDR3 spells CASSLNRAYEQYF. DNA for the CDR3: TGTGCCAGCAGTCTAAACAGGGCTTACGAGCAGTACTTC.

The J gene is TRBJ1-5, the V gene TRBV6-6; the D gene is possibly TRBD1 (6 bases). Deletions cut 2 bases from V and 0 bases from J, with 8 bases between. The CDR3 has 15 amino acids. Looked up from germline, CDR1 is MNHNY and CDR2 is SVGAGI (reference sequence). The CDR3 DNA is TGTGCCAGCAGTTACGGACAGCCTAGCAATCAGCCCCAGCATTTT. Translation gives CASSYGQPSNQPQHF.

V usage is TRBV19 and J usage is TRBJ2-2, with a possible D match to TRBD2 (6 bases). Germline V gene data show CDR1 as LNHDA and CDR2 as SQIVND (reference sequence). Trimming removed 3 bases from V and 7 bases from J, with 15 bases in between. The CDR3 covers 15 residues. The chain's CDR3 is CASSIGLPGIGELFF. The CDR3 region has the DNA TGTGCCAGTAGTATTGGACTACCAGGAATCGGGGAGCTGTTTTTT.

This sequence joins TRBV6-5 and TRBJ2-4, with D unclear. The CDR3 sequence is 15 residues long. Germline V gives CDR1 MNHEY, CDR2 SVGAGI. Trimming took off 0 bases at V and 4 bases at J, with 10 bases between the two ends. The CDR3 protein is CASSYSWQPKNIQYF. In nucleotides, the CDR3 is TGTGCCAGCAGTTACTCCTGGCAACCAAAAAACATTCAGTACTTC.

V is TRBV5-5 and J is TRBJ1-5; D is perhaps TRBD1 (5 bases). Trimming removed 4 bases at V and 5 bases at J, with 16 bases between. The germline CDR1 and CDR2 sequences are SGHKS and YYEKEE (reference sequence). This CDR3 has 15 amino acids. CDR3 DNA sequence: TGTGCCAGCAGCGCGGGAGGGGCCGATGATCAGCCCCAGCATTTT. Its translation: CASSAGGADDQPQHF.

The chain couples TRBV30 to TRBJ1-2, with a tentative D call TRBD1 (5 bases). CDR3 length equals 14 residues. Germline V gene sequence: CDR1 GTSNPN, CDR2 SVGIG (reference sequence). Trimming removed 0 bases at V and 8 bases at J, with 16 bases between. The CDR3 loop reads CAWSVVRGGLGYTF. The DNA for the CDR3 is TGTGCCTGGAGTGTCGTGCGGGGCGGGCTGGGCTACACCTTC.

V is TRBV5-1 and J is TRBJ1-4, with a possible D match to TRBD1 (5 bases). V lost 5 bases, J lost 3 bases, and 8 bases lay in between. The length of the CDR3 is 13 residues. Germline CDR1 SGHRS, CDR2 YFSETQ. CDR3 sequence reads: CASRGDPNEKLFF. CDR3 nucleotide sequence: TGCGCCAGCAGGGGGGATCCTAATGAAAAACTGTTTTTT.

The gene calls are TRBV6-1 and TRBJ2-7, with a tentative D call TRBD2 (6 bases). In germline, CDR1 is MNHNS, CDR2 SASEGT. The CDR3 is made up of 13 amino acids. V gave up 7 bases and J gave up 2 bases, with 12 bases separating them. The CDR3, as DNA: TGTGCCAGCATTAGCGGAAACGCCTACGAGCAGTACTTC. Its protein is CASISGNAYEQYF.

The chain recombines TRBV29-1 with TRBJ2-5, with 9 bases that match TRBD1. Per the germline V gene, CDR1 is SQVTM and CDR2 is ANQGSEA. The CDR3 contains 13 residues. V was clipped by 5 bases and J by 2 bases; unmatched bases: 3. CDR3 coding DNA: TGCAGCGTTAACAGGGGGCATCAAGAGACCCAGTACTTC. Its translation: CSVNRGHQETQYF.

The CDR3: CATSRGEGSTEAFF. CDR3 nucleotide sequence: TGTGCCACCAGCAGGGGCGAGGGAAGCACTGAAGCTTTCTTT. The chain has TRBV15 and TRBJ1-1; D is unresolved. CDR1 and CDR2 (germline): LNHNV, YYDKDF (reference sequence). The CDR3 length is 14 residues. V shed 3 bases and J shed 4 bases, with 12 bases lying between them.

The V call is TRBV2, the J call TRBJ1-2; D not resolved. The V and J ends lost 3 bases and 3 bases respectively, with 14 bases between them. The CDR3 consists of 15 residues. Germline CDR1 reads SNHLY; CDR2 reads FYNNEI. CDR3 sequence reads: CASSDVGGGDYGYTF. The CDR3 DNA sequence: TGTGCCAGCAGTGATGTGGGCGGCGGGGACTATGGCTACACCTTC. The variable domain in full, completed from reference TRBV2 and TRBJ1-2, reads EPEVTQTPSHQVTQMGQEVILRCVPISNHLYFYWYRQILGQKVEFLVSFYNNEISEKSEIFDDQFSVERPDGSNFTLKIRSTKLEDSAMYFCASSDVGGGDYGYTFGSGTRLTVV.

This clone appeared a few times. The chain combines TRBV5-1 with TRBJ1-2, with D possibly being TRBD1 (5 bases). Trimming took off 1 base at V and 8 bases at J, with 12 bases between the two ends. CDR3 length equals 13 residues. Germline lookup yields CDR1 SGHRS and CDR2 YFSETQ. As DNA, the CDR3 is TGCGCCAGCAGCTTGAGGTCGGGGACGGGCTACACCTTC. This translates into CASSLRSGTGYTF.

The chain links TRBV4-1 to TRBJ2-5, with no clear D. Germline V gene lookup returns CDR1 MGHRA and CDR2 YSYEKL. Trimming took 2 bases from V and 5 from J, leaving 9 bases between them. The length of the CDR3 is 13 residues. CDR3 region: CASSQFARETQYF. The CDR3 DNA is TGCGCCAGCAGCCAATTTGCTAGGGAGACCCAGTACTTC.

J is TRBJ1-6 and V is TRBV5-6, with D possibly being TRBD1 (5 bases). The CDR3 length is 15 residues. Germline CDR1 is SGHDT and CDR2 is YYEEEE. V was clipped by 0 bases and J by 7 bases, with 11 bases between them. The CDR3 loop is CASSLALGTNSPLHF. CDR3 DNA sequence: TGTGCCAGCAGCTTGGCCTTGGGGACGAATTCACCCCTCCACTTT. Looking up the rest from reference TRBV5-6 and TRBJ1-6 gives the full variable domain: DAGVTQSPTHLIKTRGQQVTLRCSPKSGHDTVSWYQQALGQGPQFIFQYYEEEERQRGNFPDRFSGHQFPNYSSELNVNALLLGDSALYLCASSLALGTNSPLHFGNGTRLTVT.

This clone appeared a few times. The chain employs TRBV6-1 and TRBJ1-5; 7 bases are a match to TRBD1. The J segment lost 3 bases and the V segment lost 10 bases, leaving 6 bases of the junction unmatched. This CDR3 has 13 residues. Germline V lookup: CDR1 MNHNS, CDR2 SASEGT. The CDR3 nucleotides read TGTGCCACCGTACAGGGGAACAATCAGCCCCAGCATTTT. Translating it yields CATVQGNNQPQHF.